The 5 T cell receptor beta chains listed next were all sequenced from one sample in a study of cytomegalovirus exposure and HLA in healthy donors. PCR employed 60 Vbeta and 13 Jbeta primers. Assay: immunoSEQ multiplex PCR; the TCRdb copy retains only in-frame clones and omits some. The table lists approximately 170,000 clones, 60% to 80% of them singletons. The sample was PBMCs. The receptors come from a man aged 35-49 years in good health and CMV-seronegative.

For the CDR3, the DNA is TGTGCCAGCAGCATTGCGGGGGGATCCTACAATGAGCAGTTCTTC. It specifies CASSIAGGSYNEQFF. The rearrangement links TRBV9 to TRBJ2-1, with 8 bases identical to TRBD2. The trim removed 4 bases at V and 1 base at J, leaving 4 bases unmatched. The V gene's germline CDR1 is SGDLS and CDR2 YYNGEE. The CDR3 runs 15 residues.

The chain employs TRBV5-4 and TRBJ2-7; D perhaps matches TRBD2 (7 bases). The CDR3 covers 14 residues. Germline V gene sequence: CDR1 SGHNT, CDR2 YYREEE (reference sequence). The V gene lost 4 bases and the J gene lost 0 bases, with 11 bases spanning the gap. The CDR3 sequence is CASSPGGYSYEQYF. DNA for the CDR3: TGTGCCAGCAGCCCGGGGGGCTACTCCTACGAGCAGTACTTC.

V and J are TRBV11-2 and TRBJ2-7; 9 nucleotides match TRBD1. The CDR3 has 15 residues. Germline lookup yields CDR1 SGHAT and CDR2 FQNNGV. V lost 6 bases and J lost 5; bases outside the gene matches: 11. The CDR3 sequence: CASRFSTGGRNEQYF. Written as DNA, the CDR3 is TGTGCCAGCAGATTTAGTACAGGGGGCCGGAACGAGCAGTACTTC. The full variable domain, completed using reference TRBV11-2 and TRBJ2-7, is EAGVAQSPRYKIIEKRQSVAFWCNPISGHATLYWYQQILGQGPKLLIQFQNNGVVDDSQLPKDRFSAERLKGVDSTLKIQPAKLEDSAVYLCASRFSTGGRNEQYFGPGTRLTVT.

In this sample, this clone turned up a few times. The chain couples TRBV15 to TRBJ1-1, with D unclear. CDR3 length equals 16 residues. V lost 3 bases and J lost 4, with 18 bases in between. CDR1 LNHNV and CDR2 YYDKDF come from the germline V gene (reference sequence). DNA for the CDR3: TGTGCCACCAGCAGCAACATGGAGGGAGCGGGCACTGAAGCTTTCTTT. As protein: CATSSNMEGAGTEAFF.

The chain links TRBV11-2 to TRBJ1-3; 10 positions match TRBD1. Trimming removed 7 bases from V and 0 bases from J; junction bases left unmatched: 6. The CDR3 length is 16 residues. Germline CDR1 SGHAT, CDR2 FQNNGV. CDR3 region: CASNMDRGSSGNTIYF. The DNA of the CDR3 is TGTGCCAGCAACATGGACAGGGGGAGCTCTGGAAACACCATATATTTT.